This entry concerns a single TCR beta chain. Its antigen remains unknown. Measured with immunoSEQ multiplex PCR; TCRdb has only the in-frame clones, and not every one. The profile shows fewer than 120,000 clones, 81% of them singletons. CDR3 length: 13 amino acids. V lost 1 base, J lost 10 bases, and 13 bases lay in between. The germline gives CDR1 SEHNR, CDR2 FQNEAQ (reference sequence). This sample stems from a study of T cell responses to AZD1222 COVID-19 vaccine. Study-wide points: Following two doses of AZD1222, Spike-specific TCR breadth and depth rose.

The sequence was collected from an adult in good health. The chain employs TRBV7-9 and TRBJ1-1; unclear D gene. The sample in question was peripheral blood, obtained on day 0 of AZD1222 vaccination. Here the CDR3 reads CASSLERSWGAFF. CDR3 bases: TGTGCCAGCAGCTTAGAGCGCAGCTGGGGAGCTTTCTTT.